The clone carrying this TCR beta chain was seen more than once but under ten times. Its antigen is undetermined. This entry belongs to a study of early T cells in non-severe SARS-CoV-2 infection. For the study at large: Sequencing input comprised bulk RNA from unsorted whole blood; chain pairing was not available.

Individual cDNA molecules were tagged with unique molecular identifiers. MiXCR was run by TCRdb on the 5' RACE reads, yielding one entry per CDR3 protein. Of around 55,000 distinct CDR3 sequences in the sample, around an eighth were seen once. General observations from the study: VDJdb-based matching was biased toward anti-spike CD8 responses and missed private and CD4 specificities.

The CDR3 totals 17 residues. V gave up 4 bases and J gave up 5 bases; unmatched junction bases: 10. In germline, CDR1 is SGHAT, CDR2 FQNNGV. The chain couples TRBV11-2 to TRBJ2-1; 11 positions agree with TRBD2. The sequenced material came from whole blood. This TCR was sampled from an adult who was a healthcare worker with PCR-confirmed SARS-CoV-2 infection or an uninfected control (not recorded which). The CDR3 DNA reads as TGTGCCAGCAGCTCACCGACCGGGACTAGCGGAAACAATGAGCAGTTCTTC. This sequence encodes CASSSPTGTSGNNEQFF.